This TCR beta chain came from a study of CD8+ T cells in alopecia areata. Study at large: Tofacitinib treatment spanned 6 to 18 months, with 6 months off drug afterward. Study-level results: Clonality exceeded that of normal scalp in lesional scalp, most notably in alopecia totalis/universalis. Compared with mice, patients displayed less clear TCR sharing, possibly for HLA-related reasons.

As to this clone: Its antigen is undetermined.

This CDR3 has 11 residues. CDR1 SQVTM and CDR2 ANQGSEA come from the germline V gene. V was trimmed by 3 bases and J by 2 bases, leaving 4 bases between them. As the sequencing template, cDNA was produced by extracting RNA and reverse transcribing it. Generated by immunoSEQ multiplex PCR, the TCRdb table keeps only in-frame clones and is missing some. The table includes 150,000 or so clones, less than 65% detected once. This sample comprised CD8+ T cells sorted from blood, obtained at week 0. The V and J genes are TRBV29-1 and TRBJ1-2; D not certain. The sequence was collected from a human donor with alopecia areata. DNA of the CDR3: TGCAGCGTTGAGGGAAACTATGGCTACACCTTC. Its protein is CSVEGNYGYTF.